The source of this T cell receptor beta chain is a study of siplizumab effects on memory and regulatory T cells (dated by TCRdb to the late 2010s). About the study as a whole: The study looked at the effect of siplizumab, an anti-CD2 antibody, on alloreactive T-cell subsets in allogeneic mixed lymphocyte reactions made from human PBMCs.

The germline V gene provides CDR1 SGHTA and CDR2 FQGNSA. Including the terminal cysteine and phenylalanine, the CDR3 comprises 14 residues. Kept here is only the CDR3 DNA, which spans 42 bases and is read in frame from base 1. V was cut back by 1 base and J by 1 base, leaving a gap of 4 bases between them. About this clone itself: This clone's antigen is unknown. Per-nucleotide qualities are absent, and no much larger clonotype sits a single base away.

Libraries were constructed by the immunoSEQ multiplex PCR assay. Around 92,000 TCR templates per sample were assayed by the deep sequencing platform. Genomic DNA extracted from sorted T cells was used for TCRbeta CDR3 sequencing. On the authors' methods: The R programming language was used for clonal analysis of TCRbeta CDR3 data. Alloreactive CD4+ and CD8+ clones were identified by comparing unstimulated samples to CFSE-low samples taken after the reaction. By matching sequences to the repertoires of sorted unstimulated Treg and non-Treg cells, each alloreactive CD4+ clone was assigned a regulatory or non-regulatory origin. The source is immuneACCESS, and TCRdb retained only in-frame sequences with V and J called. Part of the clones is not carried over; for the studies checked, unresolved V genes explain less than half of this, and the remainder is unexplained. The DNA was the basis for D and trimming; V, J and clone size are from that table. The sample includes 70,000 to 95,000 clones, with roughly 96% observed a single time. The ten most abundant clones make up roughly 0.033% of the sample.

Broader findings and caveats from the paper: Siplizumab significantly lowered the cumulative frequency of alloreactive sequences that could be traced to unstimulated CD4+ memory T cells. Because sequences below about 10^-5 frequency were poorly captured, only a minor fraction of alloreactive clones could be mapped to unstimulated subsets. Compared with memory T cells, unstimulated naive T cells appeared more diverse, and naive cells seemed to make a substantial contribution to the alloresponse. Whether proliferating Tregs from siplizumab cultures actually had suppressive function was not functionally confirmed. A naive or memory phenotype could not be assigned to roughly 80-95% of proliferating CD4+ or CD8+ clones. Among mappable alloreactive CD4+ clones, an average Treg-derived fraction of about 70% was observed with siplizumab, compared with about 25% in control reactions.

Unstimulated CD4+ memory cells were also sequenced in three donor pairs, together with CD4+ naive, CD8+ TEMRA, CD8+ naive and CD8+ effector memory subsets. Sorted unstimulated T cells, along with proliferating T cells recovered from mixed lymphocyte reactions, underwent TCRbeta CDR3 sequencing. Fresh whole blood from ten HLA-typed healthy donors was used as the source from which PBMCs were isolated. This clonotype was obtained from a human donor in good health. The source material was naive CD4+ T cells sorted from blood. Read against the paper, the sample's cell subset or site label means: unstimulated naive T cells. Recombination linked TRBV7-2 to TRBJ2-2; no D gene call is confident. The base sequence is TGTGCCAGCAGCTTAGACGGGAACACCGGGGAGCTGTTTTTT. This yields the protein CASSLDGNTGELFF.